This T cell receptor beta chain is drawn from a study of chemoradiotherapy in HPV16-positive cancers (dated by TCRdb to the early 2020s). Turning to the overall study: Using functional T-cell assays on cells from a couple of HPV16-positive patients, the researchers defined candidate HPV-specific T-cell clones and common TCR motifs. The study set out to ask whether T-cell immunity against the HPV oncoproteins E6 and E7 changes over the course of chemoradiotherapy and whether that immunity affects survival. TCR repertoires from some 89 patients with HPV-related cancers were then used to track the candidate HPV-specific TCRs and motifs. General study outcomes and caveats: Expansion of candidate HPV-specific clones and E7-related TCR motifs was observed in the tumor microenvironment during treatment, whereas no such expansion was observed for non-HPV-specific T cells. Among HPV16-positive patients, expansion of HPV-responsive T cells during chemoradiotherapy was associated with better recurrence-free survival. Only a couple of HPV16-positive patients were used to derive the functional definition of HPV-specific T cells, and the survival association was reported for HPV16-positive patients.

Repertoires were sampled multiple times during chemoradiotherapy, which allowed clonal expansion in the tumor microenvironment to be followed. Library preparation was by the immunoSEQ multiplex PCR assay. TCRdb carries this immuneACCESS record with in-frame sequences only. Its versions omit some clonotypes, under half of them owing to an unresolved V gene in the studies checked, with the rest unexplained. For this sample there are about 5,900 clones; about three quarters appear just once. Clones ranked in the top ten supply 11% of the sample. A note on this clone: What antigen it recognizes has not been identified. Nothing much larger sits one base from this clone, and base qualities are not available.

This material was collected from a patient who underwent chemoradiotherapy. This TCR was sampled from a human donor with HPV-associated anogenital cancer.

The sequenced DNA is TGTGCCAGCAGCTTGCAGAGTAGGACCGGGGAGCTGTTTTTT. This is translated as CASSLQSRTGELFF. Recombination joined TRBV5-5 with TRBJ2-2, with no D gene named confidently. The germline ends are 9 bases apart after V is trimmed by 1 base and J by 5 bases. CDR1 SGHKS and CDR2 YYEKEE were looked up in the germline V gene (reference sequence). The CDR3 runs 14 residues from the cysteine to the phenylalanine. The CDR3 DNA has 42 bases and is translated from base 1.